These T cell receptor beta chains were read from a single sample in a study of CD8 T cells in ankylosing spondylitis. From the 5' RACE reads, TCRdb called clonotypes with MiXCR, one entry per CDR3 protein. The sample records under 300,000 distinct CDR3 sequences, about 10% being singletons. The sequenced sample consisted of blood, either unsorted or a sorted T cell fraction (not recorded which). All receptors come from a male donor with ankylosing spondylitis or in good health (not recorded which). CDR3s include the opening cysteine and the closing phenylalanine or tryptophan. Each record gives: D gene, J gene, V gene, clone size, CDR3 DNA, CDR3 protein. The D gene is left open where the match is weak. The size of a clone is reported for some rows only, either as once, few or many, or as a class for expanded clones.

NA TRBJ2-2 TRBV10-3 NA TGTGCCATCAGTGAGCAGAGGGGAGCCGGGGAGCTGTTTTTT CAISEQRGAGELFF
NA TRBJ1-5 TRBV6-1 NA TGTGCCAGCAGTACCTCAACAGTGAGCAATCAGCCCCAGCATTTT CASSTSTVSNQPQHF
NA TRBJ2-7 TRBV25-1 many TGTGCCAGCAGTGATAGTGAGGGTCTCTACGAGCAGTACTTC CASSDSEGLYEQYF
NA TRBJ2-7 TRBV3-1 NA TGTGCCAGCAGCCACTACCCAGGGCAGACCTACGAGCAGTACTTC CASSHYPGQTYEQYF
TRBD1 TRBJ2-7 TRBV20-1 many TGCAGTGCTAGATCTGGGGACAGGCACGAGCAGTACTTC CSARSGDRHEQYF
NA TRBJ2-5 TRBV28 many TGTGCCAGCAGTTTAGATCCGGGGCGCGGAGAGACCCAGTACTTC CASSLDPGRGETQYF
NA TRBJ2-2 TRBV6-1 many TGTGCCAGCGCCAGGTGGGCTAGCGCGAACACCGGGGAGCTGTTTTTT CASARWASANTGELFF
NA TRBJ2-1 TRBV5-1 many TGCGCCAGCAGCTTGTCGGTCTCGGGCGGTCCTCCCTACAATGAGCAGTTCTTC CASSLSVSGGPPYNEQFF
TRBD2 TRBJ2-5 TRBV20-1 many TGCAGTGCAAAAGGGGCTGCGGGAGGGACCCAAGAGACCCAGTACTTC CSAKGAAGGTQETQYF
NA TRBJ1-2 TRBV7-2 NA TGTGCCAGCAGCTTAGAGTTTACGGCCGTCTATGGCTACACCTTC CASSLEFTAVYGYTF
TRBD1 TRBJ1-3 TRBV7-3 few TGTGCCAGCAGCTTTCCCCAGGGACAGGTTGGGGCTGAATCTGGAAACACCATATATTTT CASSFPQGQVGAESGNTIYF
TRBD1 TRBJ2-7 TRBV2 few TGTGCCAGCAGTGAAGGTCAGGGGGCTTACGAGCAGTACTTC CASSEGQGAYEQYF
NA TRBJ2-1 TRBV4-2 NA TGTGCCAGCAGCCAAGCCGGGACGATGACCTACAATGAGCAGTTCTTC CASSQAGTMTYNEQFF
NA TRBJ2-1 TRBV25-1 many TGTGCCAGCAGCGGGACCTCCTACAATGAGCAGTTCTTC CASSGTSYNEQFF
NA TRBJ2-1 TRBV4-2 many TGTGCCAGCAGCCTGACTCTAAATGAGCAGTTCTTC CASSLTLNEQFF
NA TRBJ1-1 TRBV10-3 many TGTGCCATCAGTGATTGGGGTCGCGCGTCTGAAGCTTTCTTT CAISDWGRASEAFF
NA TRBJ1-5 TRBV19 few TGTGCCAGTAGCCCGCGGGGGGGGAAACAGCCCCAGCATTTT CASSPRGGKQPQHF